This T cell receptor beta chain was profiled in a study of shared T cell receptors in the human thymus. Sequencing used immunoSEQ multiplex PCR; TCRdb keeps in-frame clones, though not all of them. The table lists some 700,000 clones, around nine tenths of them singletons. Germline-derived CDR1 and CDR2 are SGDLS and YYNGEE. CDR3 length: 14 amino acids. Trimming pared 4 bases from V and 4 bases from J, leaving 14 bases between. The sample also formed part of further work on human thymus T cells.

The chain employs TRBV9 and TRBJ1-2; D may be TRBD1 (6 bases). The sequence derives from a boy under two years old with a congenital heart defect. Sequences were obtained from thymocytes. The CDR3 spells CASSRWGGVYGYTF. The CDR3 DNA is TGTGCCAGCAGCCGGTGGGGGGGCGTCTATGGCTACACCTTC.